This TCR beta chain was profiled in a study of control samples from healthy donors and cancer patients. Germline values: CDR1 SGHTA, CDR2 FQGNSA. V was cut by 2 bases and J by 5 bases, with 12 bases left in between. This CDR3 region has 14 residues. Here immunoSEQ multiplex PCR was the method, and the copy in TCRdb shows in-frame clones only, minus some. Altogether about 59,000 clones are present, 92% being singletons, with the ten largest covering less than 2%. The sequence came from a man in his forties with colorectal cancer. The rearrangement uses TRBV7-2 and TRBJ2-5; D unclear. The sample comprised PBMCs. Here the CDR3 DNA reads TGTGCCAGCAGCTTACAGCGCGGTCGGGAGACCCAGTACTTC. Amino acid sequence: CASSLQRGRETQYF.